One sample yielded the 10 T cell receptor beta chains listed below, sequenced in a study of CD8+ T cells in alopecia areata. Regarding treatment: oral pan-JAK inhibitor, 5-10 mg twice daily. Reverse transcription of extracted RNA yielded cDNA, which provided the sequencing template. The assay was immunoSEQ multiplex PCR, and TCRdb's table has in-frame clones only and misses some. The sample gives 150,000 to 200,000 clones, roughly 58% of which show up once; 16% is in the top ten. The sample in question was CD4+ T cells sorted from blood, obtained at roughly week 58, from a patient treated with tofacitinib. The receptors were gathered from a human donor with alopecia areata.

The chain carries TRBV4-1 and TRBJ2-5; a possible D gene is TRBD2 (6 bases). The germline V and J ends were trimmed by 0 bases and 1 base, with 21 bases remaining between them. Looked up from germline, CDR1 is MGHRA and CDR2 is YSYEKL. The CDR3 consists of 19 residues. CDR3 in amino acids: CASSQDPREVAGVQETQYF. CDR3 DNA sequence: TGCGCCAGCAGCCAAGATCCGAGGGAGGTAGCCGGAGTCCAAGAGACCCAGTACTTC.

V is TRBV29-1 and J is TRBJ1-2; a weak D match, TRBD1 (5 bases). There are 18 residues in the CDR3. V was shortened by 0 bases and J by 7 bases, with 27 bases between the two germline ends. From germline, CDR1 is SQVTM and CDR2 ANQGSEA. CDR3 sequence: CSVEDFTSGRMGLGGYTF. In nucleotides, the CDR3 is TGCAGCGTTGAAGACTTCACTAGCGGACGCATGGGGCTAGGTGGCTACACCTTC.

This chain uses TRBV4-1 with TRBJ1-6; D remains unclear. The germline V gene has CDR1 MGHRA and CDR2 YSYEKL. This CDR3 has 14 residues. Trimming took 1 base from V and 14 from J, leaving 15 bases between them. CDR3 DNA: TGCGCCAGCAGCCAAGGAATCCGCACTGTCACCCTCCACTTT. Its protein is CASSQGIRTVTLHF.

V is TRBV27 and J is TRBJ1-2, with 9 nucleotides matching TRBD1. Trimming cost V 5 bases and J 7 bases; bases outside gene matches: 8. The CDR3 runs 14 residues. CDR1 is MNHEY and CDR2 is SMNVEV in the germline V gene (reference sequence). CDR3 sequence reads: CASSPTGGPRGYTF. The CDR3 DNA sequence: TGTGCCAGCAGTCCTACAGGGGGCCCTCGTGGCTACACCTTC.

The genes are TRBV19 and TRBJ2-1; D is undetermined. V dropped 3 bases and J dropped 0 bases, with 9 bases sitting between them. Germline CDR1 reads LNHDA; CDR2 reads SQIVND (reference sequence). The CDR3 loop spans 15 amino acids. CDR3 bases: TGTGCCAGTAGTATTGGTGTTAGCTCCTACAATGAGCAGTTCTTC. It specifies CASSIGVSSYNEQFF.

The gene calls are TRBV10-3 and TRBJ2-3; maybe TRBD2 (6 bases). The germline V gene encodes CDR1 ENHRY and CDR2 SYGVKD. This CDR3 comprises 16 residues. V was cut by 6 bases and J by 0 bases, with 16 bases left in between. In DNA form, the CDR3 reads TGTGCCATCAGACCTGGGGGGAGACAAAGCACAGATACGCAGTATTTT. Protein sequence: CAIRPGGRQSTDTQYF.

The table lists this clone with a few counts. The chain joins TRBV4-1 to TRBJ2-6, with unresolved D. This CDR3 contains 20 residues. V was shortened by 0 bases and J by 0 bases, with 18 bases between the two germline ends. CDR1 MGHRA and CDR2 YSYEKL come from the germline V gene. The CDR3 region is CASSQDYPRRHSSGANVLTF. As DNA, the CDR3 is TGCGCCAGCAGCCAAGATTATCCACGCAGACACAGCTCTGGGGCCAACGTCCTGACTTTC.

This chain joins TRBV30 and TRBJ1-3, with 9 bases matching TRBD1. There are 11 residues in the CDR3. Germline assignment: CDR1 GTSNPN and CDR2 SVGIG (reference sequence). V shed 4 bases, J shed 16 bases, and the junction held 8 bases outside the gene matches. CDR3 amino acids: CAWNYRDREYF. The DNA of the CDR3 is TGTGCCTGGAACTACCGGGACAGGGAGTATTTT.

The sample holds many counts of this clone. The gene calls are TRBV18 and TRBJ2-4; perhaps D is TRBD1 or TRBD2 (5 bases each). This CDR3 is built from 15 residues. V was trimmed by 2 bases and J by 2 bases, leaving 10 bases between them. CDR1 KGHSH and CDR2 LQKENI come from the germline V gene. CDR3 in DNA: TGTGCCAGCTCACCAGGGGGAGAACCCAAAAACATTCAGTACTTC. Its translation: CASSPGGEPKNIQYF.

CDR3 bases: TGTGCCAGCAGCCCCACAGGGGACGGCTCCTACGAGCAGTACTTC. Translated: CASSPTGDGSYEQYF. This chain links TRBV11-3 with TRBJ2-7, with TRBD1 matching over 7 bases. Trimming removed 5 bases from V and 0 bases from J; junction bases left unmatched: 7. CDR1 and CDR2 from the germline V gene are SGHNT and YENEEA. This CDR3 is built from 15 residues.